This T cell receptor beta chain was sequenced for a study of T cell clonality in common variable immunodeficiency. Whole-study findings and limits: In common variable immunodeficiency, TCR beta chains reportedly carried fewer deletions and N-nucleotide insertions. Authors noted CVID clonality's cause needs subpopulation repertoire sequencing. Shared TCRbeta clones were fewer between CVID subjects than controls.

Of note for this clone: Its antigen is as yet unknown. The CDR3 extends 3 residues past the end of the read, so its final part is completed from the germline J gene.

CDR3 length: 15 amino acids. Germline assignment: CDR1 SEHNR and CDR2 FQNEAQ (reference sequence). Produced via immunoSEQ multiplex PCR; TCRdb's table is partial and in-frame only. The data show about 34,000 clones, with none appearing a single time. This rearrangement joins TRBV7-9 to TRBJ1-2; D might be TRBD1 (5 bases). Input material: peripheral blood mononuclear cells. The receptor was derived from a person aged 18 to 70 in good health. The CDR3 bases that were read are TGTGCCAGCAGCTCCCGGGGGGAACCCTACAATGAC. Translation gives CASSSRGEPYND. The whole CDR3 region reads CASSSRGEPYNDYTF.